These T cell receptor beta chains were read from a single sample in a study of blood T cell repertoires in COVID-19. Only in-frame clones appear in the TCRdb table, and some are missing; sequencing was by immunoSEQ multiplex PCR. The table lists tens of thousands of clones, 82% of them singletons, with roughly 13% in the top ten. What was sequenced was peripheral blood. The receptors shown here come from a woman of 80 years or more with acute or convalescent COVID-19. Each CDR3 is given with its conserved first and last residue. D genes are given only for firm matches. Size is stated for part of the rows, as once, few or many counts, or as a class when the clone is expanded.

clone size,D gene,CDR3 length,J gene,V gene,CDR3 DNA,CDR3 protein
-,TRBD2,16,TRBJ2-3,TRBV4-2,TGTGCCAGCAGCCAAGAAAGCGGGGGGGGCGCAGATACGCAGTATTTT,CASSQESGGGADTQYF
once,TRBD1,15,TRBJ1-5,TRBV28,TGTGCCAGCACCCGACCGGGACAGGGCGGTCAGCCCCAGCATTTT,CASTRPGQGGQPQHF
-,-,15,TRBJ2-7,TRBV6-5,TGTGCCAGCAGCCACTCTGGTAGCGTCTCCTACGAGCAGTACTTC,CASSHSGSVSYEQYF
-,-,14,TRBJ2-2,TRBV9,TGTGCCAGCAGCGACCAACAGGGATCTGGGGAGCTGTTTTTT,CASSDQQGSGELFF
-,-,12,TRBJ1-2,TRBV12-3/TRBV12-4,TGTGCCAGCACCAGGGGCCCCTATGGCTACACCTTC,CASTRGPYGYTF
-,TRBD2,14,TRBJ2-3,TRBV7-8,TGTGCCAGCAGCTTCCTAGCGGACACAGATACGCAGTATTTT,CASSFLADTDTQYF
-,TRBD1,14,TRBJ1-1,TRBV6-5,TGTGCCAGCACCCGGACAGGATTAAACACTGAAGCTTTCTTT,CASTRTGLNTEAFF
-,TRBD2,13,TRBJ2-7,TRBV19,TGTGCCAGTAGTAACTCCGGGGGGACCGAGCAGTACTTC,CASSNSGGTEQYF
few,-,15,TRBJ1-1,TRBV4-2,TGTGCCAGCAGCCAAGATAGGGGCGTAGGCACTGAAGCTTTCTTT,CASSQDRGVGTEAFF
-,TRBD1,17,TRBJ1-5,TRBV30,TGTGCCTGGAGTCCGGGACAGGGGCCTTTTAGCAATCAGCCCCAGCATTTT,CAWSPGQGPFSNQPQHF
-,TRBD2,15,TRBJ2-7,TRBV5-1,TGCGCCAGCAGCATACTAGCGGGAGGAACCTACGAGCAGTACTTC,CASSILAGGTYEQYF
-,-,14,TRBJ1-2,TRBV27,TGTGCCAGCAGTTTATCGAGACTGATGGATGGCTACACCTTC,CASSLSRLMDGYTF
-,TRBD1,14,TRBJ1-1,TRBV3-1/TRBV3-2,TGTGCCAGCAGCCAAGGACAGGGGGCCCTTGGGGCTTTCTTT,CASSQGQGALGAFF
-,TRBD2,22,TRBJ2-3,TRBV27,TGTGCCAGCAGTTTATCGAGACAGGGTGGGACTAGCGGGAGGGCCCTCACAGATACGCAGTATTTT,CASSLSRQGGTSGRALTDTQYF
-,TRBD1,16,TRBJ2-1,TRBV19,TGTGCCAGTAGTATAGATGCAGGGGGCTCCTACAATGAGCAGTTCTTC,CASSIDAGGSYNEQFF
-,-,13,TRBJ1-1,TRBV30,TGTGCCTGGAGCCAACAGGGATGGGCTGAAGCTTTCTTT,CAWSQQGWAEAFF
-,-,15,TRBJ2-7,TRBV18,TGTGCCAGCTCCCCCAACGGGGGAACAAATGACGAGCAGTACTTC,CASSPNGGTNDEQYF
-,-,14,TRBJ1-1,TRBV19,TGTGCCAGTAGTATAGTGGCAGGAAACACTGAAGCTTTCTTT,CASSIVAGNTEAFF
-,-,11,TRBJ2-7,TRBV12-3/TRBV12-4,TGTGCCAGCAGTCTAGGGCTGGAGCAGTACTTC,CASSLGLEQYF
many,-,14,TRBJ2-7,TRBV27,TGTGCCAGCTCAATCCGGGCGGGAATGAACGAGCAGTACTTC,CASSIRAGMNEQYF
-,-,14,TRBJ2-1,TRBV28,TGTGCCAGCAGTTTGGGGTTTTCGGGGAATGAGCAGTTCTTC,CASSLGFSGNEQFF
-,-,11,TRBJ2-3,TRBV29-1,TGCAGCCACACGTTCTCAAATACGCAGTATTTT,CSHTFSNTQYF
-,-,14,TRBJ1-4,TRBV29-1,TGCAGCGTTGAAGTGAGCCAGGCTTCGGAAAAACTGTTTTTT,CSVEVSQASEKLFF
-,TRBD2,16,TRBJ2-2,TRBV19,TGTGCCAGTAGTAGGACTAGCGGGTCGAACACCGGGGAGCTGTTTTTT,CASSRTSGSNTGELFF
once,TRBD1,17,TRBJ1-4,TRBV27,TGTGCCAGCAGTTCCCAACCAAACAGGGGTGCGCGGGAAAAACTGTTTTTT,CASSSQPNRGAREKLFF
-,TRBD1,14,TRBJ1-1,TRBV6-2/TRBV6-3,TGTGCCAGCAGTTTTCGGACAGGTCGAACGGGGGCTTTCTTT,CASSFRTGRTGAFF
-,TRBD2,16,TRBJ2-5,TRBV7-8,TGTGCCAGCAGCTTAAGACTAGCGGGAGCCTGGGAGACCCAGTACTTC,CASSLRLAGAWETQYF
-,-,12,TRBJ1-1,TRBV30,TGTGCCTGGAGTCCGGGTGACACTGAAGCTTTCTTT,CAWSPGDTEAFF
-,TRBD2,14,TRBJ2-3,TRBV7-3,TGTGCCAGCAGCTCTACTAGCGGCACAGATACGCAGTATTTT,CASSSTSGTDTQYF
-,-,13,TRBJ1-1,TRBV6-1,TGTGCCAGCAGTGAGAACAGGGACACTGAAGCTTTCTTT,CASSENRDTEAFF
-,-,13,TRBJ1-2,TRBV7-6,TGTGCCAGCAGTCCGGACAGCAACTATGGCTACACCTTC,CASSPDSNYGYTF
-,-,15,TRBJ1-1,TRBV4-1,TGCGCCAGCAGCCAAGAGGGCAGCAAGAACACTGAAGCTTTCTTT,CASSQEGSKNTEAFF
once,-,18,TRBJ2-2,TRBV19,TGTGCCAGTAGTACGGCAGGGATCAGGCAGTCGAGGACCGGGGAGCTGTTTTTT,CASSTAGIRQSRTGELFF
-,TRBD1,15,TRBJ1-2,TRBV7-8,TGTGCCAGCAGCTCCCTCTGGACAGGTCCTTATGGCTACACCTTC,CASSSLWTGPYGYTF
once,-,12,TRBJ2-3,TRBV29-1,TGCAGCGGTGCGACTAGCACAGATACGCAGTATTTT,CSGATSTDTQYF
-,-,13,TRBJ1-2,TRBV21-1,TGTGCCAGCAGCCCTGGGGGGGCAAGGGGCTACACCTTC,CASSPGGARGYTF
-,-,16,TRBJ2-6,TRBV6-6,TGTGCCAGCAACACTTACAGATCCTCTGGGGCCAACGTCCTGACTTTC,CASNTYRSSGANVLTF
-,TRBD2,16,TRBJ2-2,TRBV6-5,TGTGCCAGCAGTTACCGGGGAGGGAGAGGAACCGGGGAGCTGTTTTTT,CASSYRGGRGTGELFF
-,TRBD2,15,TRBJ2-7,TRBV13,TGTGCCAGCAGCTTTGGCCGGGAGGGAGGCCTCGAGCAGTACTTC,CASSFGREGGLEQYF
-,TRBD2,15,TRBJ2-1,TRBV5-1,TGCGCCAGCAGCTTGGTGGAAATAGCGGGAGCTGAGCAGTTCTTC,CASSLVEIAGAEQFF
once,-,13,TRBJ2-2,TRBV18,TGTGCCAGCTCACCACCCTCCACCGGGGAGCTGTTTTTT,CASSPPSTGELFF
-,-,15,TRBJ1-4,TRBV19,TGTGCCAGTACTCGGGGGAAGGCAACTAATGAAAAACTGTTTTTT,CASTRGKATNEKLFF
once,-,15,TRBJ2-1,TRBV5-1,TGCGCCAGCAGCTTGTTGGCAGGCGCTCTCAATGAGCAGTTCTTC,CASSLLAGALNEQFF
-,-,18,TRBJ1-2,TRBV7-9,TGTGCCAGCAGCTTTACTACCATCCTCACAGGGCTTAACTATGGCTACACCTTC,CASSFTTILTGLNYGYTF
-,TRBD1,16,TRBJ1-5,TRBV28,TGTGCCAGCAGTTTATGGGGGGGACAGCTAAATCAGCCCCAGCATTTT,CASSLWGGQLNQPQHF
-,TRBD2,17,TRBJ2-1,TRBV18,TGTGCCAGCTCACCACAAAGGGGACTAGCGGATTACAATGAGCAGTTCTTC,CASSPQRGLADYNEQFF
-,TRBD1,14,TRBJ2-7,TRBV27,TGTGCCAGCAAGCCGGGACAGGGCCTGGGGGAGCAGTACTTC,CASKPGQGLGEQYF
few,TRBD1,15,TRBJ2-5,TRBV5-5,TGTGCCAGCACCGCAACCACGACAGGGAAAGAGACCCAGTACTTC,CASTATTTGKETQYF
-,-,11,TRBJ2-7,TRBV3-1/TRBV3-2,TGTGCCAGCAGTCGCTCCTACGAGCAGTACTTC,CASSRSYEQYF
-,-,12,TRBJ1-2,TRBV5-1,TGCGCCAGCAACACAGGCGCCGGGGGCTACACCTTC,CASNTGAGGYTF
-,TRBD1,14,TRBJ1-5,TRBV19,TGTGCCAGTCACCGGGACAGGGGACTTCAGCCCCAGCATTTT,CASHRDRGLQPQHF
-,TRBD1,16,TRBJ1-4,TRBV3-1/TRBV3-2,TGTGCCAGCAGCAAGATTGGACAGGCAACTAATGAAAAACTGTTTTTT,CASSKIGQATNEKLFF
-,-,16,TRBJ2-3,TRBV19,TGTGCCAGTAGTCCCGCTTGGGGACTTTGGGCAGATACGCAGTATTTT,CASSPAWGLWADTQYF
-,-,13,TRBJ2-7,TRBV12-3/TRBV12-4,TGTGCCAGCAGTTTTTCGTCTACCTACGAGCAGTACTTC,CASSFSSTYEQYF
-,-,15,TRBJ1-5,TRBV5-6,TGTGCCAGCAGCTTGACAGGGACCTTTAATCAGCCCCAGCATTTT,CASSLTGTFNQPQHF